These T cell receptor beta chains were read from a single sample in a study of OX40 agonist ivuxolimab in advanced cancers. Sequencing was performed with immunoSEQ multiplex PCR; in TCRdb, only in-frame clones are kept and a portion is missing. The sample yields about 12,000 clones, roughly 90% seen once. Source: CD4+ or CD8+ T cells sorted from blood, taken in a trial of the OX40 agonist ivuxolimab. The receptors here all came from an adult with an advanced solid tumor such as melanoma, head and neck, liver or kidney cancer. The CDR3 runs from the conserved cysteine through the conserved F or W. Fields, in order: D gene, clone size, V gene, J gene, CDR3 DNA, CDR3 protein. The D gene is left open where the match is weak. Size is stated for part of the rows, as once, few or many counts, or as a class when the clone is expanded.

>-|-|TRBV15|TRBJ2-3
TGTGCCACCAGCAGTAGCCCGGCAGGATTAGGCACAGATACGCAGTATTTT
CATSSSPAGLGTDTQYF
>-|-|TRBV28|TRBJ1-5
TGTGCCAGCACCTTGGGGGATCTTAGCAATCAGCCCCAGCATTTT
CASTLGDLSNQPQHF
>-|-|TRBV7-9|TRBJ2-7
TGTGCCAGCAGCACAAGGACAGCAGAAACCTACGAGCAGTACTTC
CASSTRTAETYEQYF
>TRBD1|-|TRBV2|TRBJ2-7
TGTGCCAGCAGTGAGGGACAGCCGGCTCCCTACGAGCAGTACTTC
CASSEGQPAPYEQYF
>TRBD1|-|TRBV18|TRBJ2-7
TGTGCCAGCTCACTTCAACAGGGGGGCACCTACGAGCAGTACTTC
CASSLQQGGTYEQYF
>-|-|TRBV4-3|TRBJ1-1
TGCGCCAGCAGCCAGGCGACGGTGAACACTGAAGCTTTCTTT
CASSQATVNTEAFF
>TRBD2|once|TRBV7-4|TRBJ2-1
TGTGCCAGCAGCTTAGCCACATCCGGGACTAGCGGGACTGAGCAGTTCTTC
CASSLATSGTSGTEQFF
>TRBD1|-|TRBV9|TRBJ1-1
TGTGCCAGCAGCGTTGGAACAGGGGACACTGAAGCTTTCTTT
CASSVGTGDTEAFF
>TRBD1|-|TRBV30|TRBJ2-7
TGTGCCCAGGACAGGGGAGGCTACGAGCAGTACTTC
CAQDRGGYEQYF
>-|-|TRBV7-2|TRBJ2-3
TGTGCCAGCAGCTTAGCGGGCGGATGGGATACGCAGTATTTT
CASSLAGGWDTQYF